This TCR beta chain was obtained from a study of molecular identifiers for immune sequencing clone quantification. TCRdb reanalysed the PCR reads using MiXCR and keeps one entry per CDR3 protein. In the table there are about 500,000 distinct CDR3 sequences, roughly 24% of which are singletons. As regards this clonotype: It is unclear where the CDR3 begins or ends on the DNA, so no DNA is shown, and the CDR3 is as TCRdb lists it.

Both ends counted, the CDR3 spans 17 residues. Material for sequencing was naive CD8+ T cells from blood, with Jurkat cell RNA spiked in. Subset: FACS-sorted CD8+CD4-CCR7+CD45RA+ naive T cells. The receptor's source is a human donor in good health. Some libraries in this study had Jurkat cell RNA spiked in. This chain connects TRBV7-5 to TRBJ1-3; no check of the table's D call, TRBD1, against the DNA was made. TRBV7-5 is designated a pseudogene. CDR3 residues: CISVPEAYRTGGNTIYF.